This T cell receptor (beta chain) is drawn from a study of cytomegalovirus exposure and HLA in healthy donors. 13 Jbeta primers and 60 Vbeta primers were used for the PCR. Sequenced by immunoSEQ multiplex PCR; TCRdb stores in-frame clones only, minus some. This table has around 150,000 clones, roughly three quarters appearing once. V was trimmed by 4 bases and J by 5 bases, leaving 14 bases between them. CDR3 length: 14 residues. CDR1 and CDR2 (germline): WSHSY, SAAADI. Sequencing was carried out using PBMCs. The J gene is TRBJ2-5, the V gene TRBV10-2, with unresolved D. The sequence derives from a male donor in good health and CMV-seropositive. The DNA for the CDR3 is TGCGCCAGCAGTGGATCATTGCCTCGGGAGACCCAGTACTTC. Translated, it gives CASSGSLPRETQYF.